This TCR beta chain was identified during a study of beta chain features in type 1 diabetes. For the study at large: The patient and healthy donor groups were comparable for age, gender and cell yields.

Reverse transcription of all isolated RNA meant that expressed TCRB transcripts were sequenced. Reads from naive, central memory and regulatory T cell samples averaged approximately 3.7 million. Here immunoSEQ multiplex PCR was the method, and the copy in TCRdb shows in-frame clones only, minus some. The sample records tens of thousands of clones, around 45% being singletons. Germline V gene lookup returns CDR1 MNHEY and CDR2 SMNVEV (reference sequence). The CDR3 spans 16 residues. V was cut by 0 bases and J by 1 base, with 7 bases left in between. Study results and limitations: The naive, central memory and Treg TCRB repertoires showed an apparent similarity that was greater among patients than among healthy donors. Type 1 diabetes patients had moderately but significantly shorter TCRB CDR3s in all four CD4+ subsets.

Turning to this clone: Its antigen is still unknown. Other DNA sequences in the sample encode the same CDR3.

The receptor's source is a man between 25 and 39 years old with type 1 diabetes. The chain is built from TRBV27 and TRBJ2-6; D gene ambiguous. Sequencing input: Tregs from blood. CDR3 residues: CASSLSSRSGANVLTF. CDR3 nucleotide sequence: TGTGCCAGCAGTTTATCGTCCAGGTCTGGGGCCAACGTCCTGACTTTC.